This T cell receptor (beta chain) was documented in a study of identical twins. Regarding this clonotype: Its antigen is currently unknown.

Each cDNA held unique molecular identifiers, and template switching gave it a universal primer site. TCRdb reprocessed the 5' RACE reads with MiXCR, giving one entry per CDR3 protein. The sample yields about 920,000 distinct CDR3 sequences, 9% to 15% seen once. General study points: Modelling underestimated the level of out-of-frame TCR alpha sharing observed in monozygotic twins.

The same sample was also studied in work on yellow fever vaccine responses in identical twins.

This clonotype was sampled from a young woman in good health. The material sequenced was PBMCs.

Here the CDR3 DNA reads TGTGCCAGCAGTGAAAGGTGGCAGGTCGACAATGAGCAGTTCTTC. As protein: CASSERWQVDNEQFF. The chain employs TRBV2 and TRBJ2-1; D unresolved. Trimming left V 2 bases short and J 5 bases short, with 13 bases between. This CDR3 is 15 amino acids long. Germline V gives CDR1 SNHLY, CDR2 FYNNEI.